The 4 T cell receptor beta chains below were found in one sample sequenced in a study of CD8+ T cells in alopecia areata (dated by TCRdb to between 2018 and 2020). To prepare the library, the immunoSEQ multiplex PCR assay was applied. RNA was extracted from all samples and reverse transcribed into cDNA, which served as template for TCR sequencing. Here the immuneACCESS table is served through TCRdb, limited to in-frame sequences with V and J called. Missing clones are a known gap in these copies; in checked studies unresolved V genes cover under half, and the rest lacks a known reason. The sample yields some 190,000 clones; approximately 57% were counted once. The ten largest clones capture just over 1% of the sample. The intended sense of this specimen's time point label: about 25 weeks on oral tofacitinib. The treatment or condition label of this sample denotes: oral pan-JAK inhibitor, 5-10 mg twice daily.

The sequences come from CD4+ T cells sorted from blood, collected at week 24, from a patient treated with tofacitinib. The origin of the receptors is a human donor with alopecia areata.

The DNA for the CDR3 is TGTGCCTGGAGTCCAGCGAATGAGCAGTTCTTC. This encodes CAWSPANEQFF. The chain is built from TRBV30 and TRBJ2-1; D call uncertain. This CDR3 comprises 11 residues. CDR1 is GTSNPN, CDR2 SVGIG, per germline (reference sequence). V was clipped by 2 bases and J by 7 bases, with 6 bases between them.

The J gene is TRBJ1-2, the V gene TRBV2; perhaps TRBD1 as D (5 bases). The CDR3 has 12 residues. Trimming stripped 6 bases from V and 5 bases from J, with 10 bases between. Germline-derived CDR1 and CDR2 are SNHLY and FYNNEI. The CDR3 DNA reads TGTGCCAGCAGCGCCGCAGGGTATGGCTACACCTTC. Its translation: CASSAAGYGYTF. The full variable domain, in which reference TRBV2 and TRBJ1-2 provide the parts outside the CDR3, is EPEVTQTPSHQVTQMGQEVILRCVPISNHLYFYWYRQILGQKVEFLVSFYNNEISEKSEIFDDQFSVERPDGSNFTLKIRSTKLEDSAMYFCASSAAGYGYTFGSGTRLTVV.

The rearrangement uses TRBV2 and TRBJ1-5; 7 positions agree with TRBD1. Germline trimming cut 6 bases from V and 7 bases from J; bases unmatched to any gene: 6. This CDR3 spans 13 amino acids. Looked up from germline, CDR1 is SNHLY and CDR2 is FYNNEI. CDR3 loop: CASSPDREQPQHF. For the CDR3, the DNA is TGTGCCAGCAGCCCTGACAGGGAACAGCCCCAGCATTTT.

The chain uses TRBV7-2 and TRBJ2-5; D ambiguous. The CDR3 loop spans 13 amino acids. The V and J ends lost 7 bases and 1 base respectively, with 10 bases between them. CDR1 SGHTA and CDR2 FQGNSA come from the germline V gene. CDR3 residues: CASKTRIQETQYF. Written as DNA, the CDR3 is TGTGCCAGCAAGACGCGGATCCAAGAGACCCAGTACTTC.